The rows below give T cell receptor beta chains drawn from one sample of a study of T cells in Graves' hyperthyroidism and ophthalmopathy. MiXCR, applied by TCRdb to the multiplex PCR reads, yields one record per CDR3 protein. The sample holds under 700,000 distinct CDR3 sequences, around 42% seen once. The sequenced material came from peripheral blood or thyroid tissue (not recorded which). Receptors were obtained from a woman younger than 35 with Graves' hyperthyroidism. CDR3s include the opening cysteine and the closing phenylalanine or tryptophan. Each record gives: V gene, clone size, J gene, CDR3 protein. For some rows the clone size is stated as once, few or many, or as a class when expanded; others skip it.

TRBV2	once	TRBJ1-5	CASSELGRGQPQHF
TRBV7-9	NA	TRBJ1-4	CASMLATNEKLFF
TRBV25-1	many	TRBJ1-4	CASQQLRNEKLFF
TRBV5-4	NA	TRBJ1-2	CASSQGRLNNYGYTF
TRBV7-2	many	TRBJ2-7	CASSLDQTYEQYF
TRBV29-1	NA	TRBJ1-2	CSVDPDRVLYGYTF
TRBV25-1	NA	TRBJ1-5	CASSARLGNQPQHF
TRBV7-6	NA	TRBJ1-1	CASSLAAGDTEAFF
TRBV7-9	few	TRBJ2-7	CASSFSGSEQYF
TRBV27	NA	TRBJ2-7	CASRPDRGSYEQYF
TRBV29-1	NA	TRBJ2-5	CSVLGQGVFETQYF
TRBV29-1	NA	TRBJ2-5	CSSTRDFGETQYF
TRBV29-1	many	TRBJ1-2	CSVIVDSPYGYTF
TRBV25-1	many	TRBJ1-2	CASSPGQGARDGYTF
TRBV29-1	NA	TRBJ2-6	CSVEDPKGGAVGANVLTF
TRBV2	NA	TRBJ1-1	CASSGGVGAFF
TRBV7-9	many	TRBJ2-7	CASSLSGNPYEQYF
TRBV20-1	NA	TRBJ2-2	CSARRVGELFF
TRBV10-3	many	TRBJ2-7	CAIGGLAEPYEQYF
TRBV7-2	NA	TRBJ1-4	CASSLTPREEEKLFF
TRBV15	NA	TRBJ2-7	CATSKGAGEQYF
TRBV29-1	NA	TRBJ2-6	CSVEGHDLTF
TRBV6-2/TRBV6-3	NA	TRBJ1-4	CASRAGGEKLFF
TRBV7-7	few	TRBJ2-7	CASSLGGKNEQYF
TRBV7-2	few	TRBJ2-7	CASRGLAASSYEQYF
TRBV2	NA	TRBJ2-3	CASRRVEGTDTQYF